This T cell receptor (beta chain) was found in a study of blood T cell repertoires in COVID-19. Two consecutive negative NP/OP PCR tests, clearance, or resolved symptoms defined Cohort 3 recovery. The CDR3 has 14 residues. V was clipped by 2 bases and J by 8 bases, with 15 bases between them. Germline V lookup: CDR1 GTSNPN, CDR2 SVGIG (reference sequence). In the original processing: Amplification with reference gene primers provided the estimates of nucleated cell counts. TCRdb keeps only in-frame clones here, not all; method: immunoSEQ multiplex PCR. The V and J calls and clone size are taken from that table; D and trimming were inferred from the DNA. The sample shows roughly 360,000 clones, roughly 87% of them seen only once.

V gene TRBV30 combines with J gene TRBJ1-4, with D tentatively TRBD1 (5 bases). The TCR was taken from a woman aged 45-65 years who had recovered from COVID-19. The sequencing sample was made of PBMCs or T cells enriched from blood (not recorded which). CDR3 amino acids: CAWSKGPKGEKLFF. CDR3 DNA: TGTGCCTGGAGTAAGGGCCCGAAGGGGGAAAAACTGTTTTTT.